The next 30 T cell receptor beta chains were all read from a single sample in a study of blood T cell repertoires in COVID-19. Assay: immunoSEQ multiplex PCR; the TCRdb copy retains only in-frame clones and omits some. This table holds roughly 250,000 clones, around 90% found once. The sequenced sample consisted of peripheral blood. The receptors were gathered from a woman aged 25 to 39 with acute or convalescent COVID-19.

The chain has TRBV19 and TRBJ2-1, with D maybe TRBD2 (5 bases). In germline, CDR1 is LNHDA, CDR2 SQIVND (reference sequence). V lost 0 bases and J 6 bases, leaving 12 bases between the germline ends. The CDR3 extends over 15 amino acids. The CDR3 is CASSIDGKARNEQFF. The CDR3 DNA is TGTGCCAGTAGTATAGACGGGAAGGCACGCAATGAGCAGTTCTTC.

CDR3 coding DNA: TGTGCCAGCAGAAACTTTCTAGCGGGAGGAACCGGGGAGCTGTTTTTT. Its protein product is CASRNFLAGGTGELFF. This rearrangement joins TRBV9 to TRBJ2-2; 11 positions agree with TRBD2. After removal of 5 bases from V and 5 bases from J, the junction contained 8 bases not matched to a gene. This CDR3 has 16 residues. The germline V gene has CDR1 SGDLS and CDR2 YYNGEE.

The chain uses TRBV5-6 and TRBJ2-3; TRBD1 aligns across 8 bases. The length of the CDR3 is 16 residues. Germline loops: CDR1 SGHDT, CDR2 YYEEEE. Trimming at V came to 1 base and at J to 4 bases, leaving 8 bases not matched to a gene. DNA for the CDR3: TGTGCCAGCAGCTTGATCGTGGCAGGGGGCGCAGATACGCAGTATTTT. Its translation is CASSLIVAGGADTQYF.

This sequence joins TRBV29-1 and TRBJ1-1, with D possibly matching TRBD1 (5 bases). Germline loops: CDR1 SQVTM, CDR2 ANQGSEA. V lost 7 bases to trimming and J lost 3 bases, with 21 bases between them. This CDR3 comprises 15 residues. CDR3 sequence reads: CSATGAGWEDTEAFF. The CDR3 DNA reads TGCAGCGCAACAGGAGCGGGGTGGGAGGACACTGAAGCTTTCTTT.

The chain links TRBV9 to TRBJ2-7; D is possibly TRBD2 (6 bases). CDR1 and CDR2 (germline): SGDLS, YYNGEE. V gave up 0 bases and J gave up 2 bases, with 12 bases separating them. There are 15 residues in the CDR3. CDR3 bases: TGTGCCAGCAGCGTAGTGGCGGGACCCGCCTACGAGCAGTACTTC. Translating it yields CASSVVAGPAYEQYF.

The CDR3 sequence is CASSQAGVNEQFF. CDR3 in DNA: TGTGCCAGCAGTCAAGCGGGAGTCAATGAGCAGTTCTTC. This chain uses TRBV6-6 with TRBJ2-1, with 8 nucleotides matching TRBD2. Germline V lookup: CDR1 MNHNY, CDR2 SVGAGI (reference sequence). CDR3 length equals 13 residues. The V and J ends lost 5 bases and 6 bases, in that order; junction bases with no gene match: 3.

This clone occurred once. The CDR3: CASSHGPGQGKTEAFF. DNA of the CDR3: TGTGCCAGCAGCCATGGACCGGGACAGGGTAAGACTGAAGCTTTCTTT. V is TRBV3-1 (or the pseudogene TRBV3-2) and J is TRBJ1-1; 9 nucleotides line up with TRBD1. The CDR3 runs to 16 residues. J lost 5 bases, V lost 3 bases, and 10 bases had no gene match. The germline V gene has CDR1 LGHDT and CDR2 YNNKEL (reference sequence).

CDR3 region: CASTGDRGSYEQYF. In DNA form, the CDR3 reads TGCGCCAGCACAGGGGACAGGGGCTCCTACGAGCAGTACTTC. The chain carries TRBV23-1 and TRBJ2-7; TRBD1 agrees at 10 bases. TRBV23-1 is flagged as an ORF with uncertain function. This CDR3 has 14 amino acids. With V trimmed by 7 bases and J by 0 bases, 3 bases remained unmatched.

The chain uses TRBV5-4 and TRBJ2-1, with TRBD2 matching 7 bases. The V and J ends lost 4 bases and 2 bases, in that order; junction bases with no gene match: 6. Germline V CDR1 and CDR2: SGHNT, YYREEE (reference sequence). This CDR3 region has 15 residues. CDR3 in DNA: TGTGCCAGCAGCCGCACGGGAGGTACCTACAATGAGCAGTTCTTC. It is translated as CASSRTGGTYNEQFF.

The chain recombines TRBV7-9 with TRBJ2-7; 8 bases align to TRBD2. Germline assignment: CDR1 SEHNR and CDR2 FQNEAQ (reference sequence). Trimming took 1 base from V and 2 from J; bases not matched to a gene: 7. This CDR3 has 16 residues. CDR3 sequence (DNA): TGTGCCAGCAGCTTAGTTGTCGGACTAGCAACCTACGAGCAGTACTTC. This gives the protein CASSLVVGLATYEQYF.

The rearrangement uses TRBV12-5 and TRBJ2-5, with D maybe TRBD1 (6 bases). This CDR3 has 14 residues. Germline CDR1 and CDR2: LGHNT and FRNRAP. V lost 0 bases, J lost 4 bases, and 9 bases lay in between. The CDR3 here is CASGLVQGGETQYF. The DNA for the CDR3 is TGTGCTAGTGGTTTGGTACAGGGCGGAGAGACCCAGTACTTC.

The gene calls are TRBV12-3 or TRBV12-4 and TRBJ2-7; 8 bases align to TRBD2. The CDR3 runs to 13 residues. V shed 6 bases and J 1 base; nucleotides not matched to a gene: 2. The CDR3 reads CASSGGGSYEQYF. CDR3 nucleotides: TGTGCCAGCAGCGGCGGGGGGTCCTACGAGCAGTACTTC.

The J gene is TRBJ1-1, the V gene TRBV4-1, with 7 nucleotides matching TRBD1. The CDR3 consists of 20 residues. Per germline, CDR1 MGHRA and CDR2 YSYEKL. Trimming removed 5 bases from V and 2 bases from J; junction bases left unmatched: 23. The CDR3 here is CASSSPPVRQGWKLNTEAFF. The CDR3 nucleotides are TGCGCCAGCAGCTCCCCCCCGGTTCGACAGGGCTGGAAGTTAAACACTGAAGCTTTCTTT.

The gene calls are TRBV2 and TRBJ1-5; possible D gene TRBD1, 6 bases. CDR1 is SNHLY, CDR2 FYNNEI, per germline. The CDR3 has 13 residues. Trimming took 7 bases from V and 3 from J, leaving 10 bases between them. The chain's CDR3 is CASNGQFNQPQHF. The CDR3 nucleotides read TGTGCCAGCAACGGACAGTTCAATCAGCCCCAGCATTTT.

This rearrangement joins TRBV7-8 to TRBJ2-7, with D unresolved. The germline V gene has CDR1 SGHVS and CDR2 FQNEAQ. The V end lost 2 bases, the J end lost 0 bases, and 2 bases lay between the germline ends. The CDR3 consists of 12 residues. DNA for the CDR3: TGTGCCAGCAGCTTACACTCCTACGAGCAGTACTTC. Translation gives CASSLHSYEQYF. The full variable domain, completed using reference TRBV7-8 and TRBJ2-7, is GAGVSQSPRYKVAKRGQDVALRCDPISGHVSLFWYQQALGQGPEFLTYFQNEAQLDKSGLPSDRFFAERPEGSVSTLKIQRTQQEDSAVYLCASSLHSYEQYFGPGTRLTVT.

The CDR3 reads CASSPISGELFF. CDR3 nucleotide sequence: TGTGCCAGCAGTCCTATAAGCGGGGAGCTGTTTTTT. The genes are TRBV12-3 or TRBV12-4 and TRBJ2-2; D call uncertain. Trimming took 5 bases from V and 7 from J, leaving 8 bases between them. The CDR3 loop spans 12 amino acids.

V and J are TRBV19 and TRBJ1-5; 9 nucleotides agree with TRBD1. The CDR3 is 17 amino acids. After removal of 5 bases from V and 1 base from J, the junction contained 9 bases not matched to a gene. From germline, CDR1 is LNHDA and CDR2 SQIVND (reference sequence). Here the CDR3 DNA reads TGTGCCAGTAGTTCCCCGGGACAGGGTTTAAGCAATCAGCCCCAGCATTTT. It translates to CASSSPGQGLSNQPQHF.

This clone was detected once. This chain links TRBV11-3 with TRBJ2-7, with D possibly being TRBD2 (6 bases). Trimming pared 1 base from V and 7 bases from J, leaving 14 bases between. The CDR3 consists of 14 residues. Germline V CDR1 and CDR2: SGHNT, YENEEA. CDR3: CASSLGRGSSEQYF. The CDR3 DNA reads TGTGCCAGCAGCTTAGGGAGGGGATCGAGTGAGCAGTACTTC.

This clone was recorded only once. The J gene is TRBJ2-1, the V gene TRBV7-9, with 9 bases identical to TRBD1. This CDR3 comprises 14 residues. After removal of 5 bases from V and 3 bases from J, the junction contained 2 bases not matched to a gene. Looked up from germline, CDR1 is SEHNR and CDR2 is FQNEAQ (reference sequence). The DNA of the CDR3 is TGTGCCAGCAGCCGGACAGGGGACTACAATGAGCAGTTCTTC. Translating it yields CASSRTGDYNEQFF. Based on the CDR3 plus reference TRBV7-9 and TRBJ2-1, the full variable domain is DTGVSQNPRHKITKRGQNVTFRCDPISEHNRLYWYRQTLGQGPEFLTYFQNEAQLEKSRLLSDRFSAERPKGSFSTLEIQRTEQGDSAMYLCASSRTGDYNEQFFGPGTRLTVL.

The rearrangement uses TRBV27 and TRBJ2-5; D might be TRBD1 (6 bases). The CDR3 loop spans 14 amino acids. V lost 4 bases and J lost 7, with 16 bases in between. CDR1 is MNHEY and CDR2 is SMNVEV in the germline V gene (reference sequence). CDR3 nucleotide sequence: TGTGCCAGCAGTTCCACAGGGTCTGGGGGGACCCAGTACTTC. It is translated as CASSSTGSGGTQYF.

The J gene is TRBJ2-1, the V gene TRBV9; D remains ambiguous. The CDR3 runs to 15 residues. Trimming removed 1 base from V and 4 bases from J, with 12 bases in between. The germline V gene encodes CDR1 SGDLS and CDR2 YYNGEE. In nucleotides, the CDR3 is TGTGCCAGCAGCGTAAGTACGCTAGTGTACAATGAGCAGTTCTTC. As protein: CASSVSTLVYNEQFF.

This chain links TRBV27 with TRBJ2-2; the D gene is possibly TRBD1 (6 bases). This CDR3 has 15 residues. Looked up from germline, CDR1 is MNHEY and CDR2 is SMNVEV (reference sequence). The V gene lost 3 bases and the J gene lost 1 base, with 9 bases spanning the gap. CDR3 bases: TGTGCCAGCAGTTTGTGGGGGCAGAACACCGGGGAGCTGTTTTTT. This encodes CASSLWGQNTGELFF.

Only a few counts were recorded for this clone. The CDR3 bases are TGTGCCATCAGTGATCAACAGGGGGCTAGGTCCTACGAGCAGTACTTC. As protein: CAISDQQGARSYEQYF. V and J are TRBV10-3 and TRBJ2-7; 9 nucleotides align to TRBD1. CDR3 length equals 16 residues. Per the germline V gene, CDR1 is ENHRY and CDR2 is SYGVKD. V lost 3 bases to trimming and J lost 1 base; unmatched junction nucleotides: 7.

The V gene is TRBV5-1, the J gene TRBJ1-6; 8 bases fit TRBD1. Trimming took 0 bases from V and 9 from J; bases not matched to a gene: 5. Germline assignment: CDR1 SGHRS and CDR2 YFSETQ. The CDR3 consists of 15 residues. CDR3 loop: CASSLADRVSSPLHF. The CDR3 DNA sequence: TGCGCCAGCAGCTTGGCGGACAGGGTCTCTTCACCCCTCCACTTT.

This chain joins TRBV11-2 and TRBJ2-3; D possibly corresponds to TRBD2 (5 bases). Germline V CDR1 and CDR2: SGHAT, FQNNGV. This CDR3 is built from 15 residues. V lost 4 bases to trimming and J lost 2 bases, with 13 bases between them. The CDR3, as DNA: TGTGCCAGCAGCTCGCCCGGGCGGGCCACAGATACGCAGTATTTT. Translating gives CASSSPGRATDTQYF.

This clone is a singleton in its sample. This chain connects TRBV6-1 to TRBJ2-7; 7 bases fit TRBD2. Germline-derived CDR1 and CDR2 are MNHNS and SASEGT. The V and J ends lost 4 bases and 1 base, in that order; junction bases with no gene match: 10. The CDR3 has 16 amino acids. CDR3 in DNA: TGTGCCAGCAGTGTTTTTTCTAGCGGTATTTCCTACGAGCAGTACTTC. Protein product: CASSVFSSGISYEQYF.

The chain joins TRBV27 to TRBJ1-6; 7 bases align to TRBD1. Germline lookup yields CDR1 MNHEY and CDR2 SMNVEV (reference sequence). With V trimmed by 5 bases and J by 0 bases, 22 bases remained unmatched. The CDR3 spans 22 residues. CDR3 protein: CASSPNPGTDYKPSSYNSPLHF. The CDR3 nucleotides are TGTGCCAGCAGTCCGAACCCGGGGACAGACTATAAACCTAGCTCCTATAATTCACCCCTCCACTTT.

The chain combines TRBV23-1 with TRBJ1-3, with a possible D match to TRBD1 (6 bases). TRBV23-1 is an ORF for which the function is uncertain. The CDR3 covers 18 residues. V was shortened by 1 base and J by 2 bases, with 18 bases between the two germline ends. CDR3 amino acids: CASSQFLTAGAAGNTIYF. The CDR3 coding sequence is TGCGCCAGCAGTCAATTTTTAACAGCGGGGGCAGCTGGAAACACCATATATTTT.

The chain recombines TRBV30 with TRBJ1-4, with 7 bases identical to TRBD1. Trimming cost V 3 bases and J 4 bases; bases outside gene matches: 5. The CDR3 has 14 amino acids. Per germline, CDR1 GTSNPN and CDR2 SVGIG (reference sequence). In DNA form, the CDR3 reads TGTGCCTGGAGCCGGGACAGCATTAATGAAAAACTGTTTTTT. As protein: CAWSRDSINEKLFF.

The chain recombines TRBV25-1 with TRBJ2-1; 8 positions agree with TRBD2. This CDR3 region has 14 residues. Germline V lookup: CDR1 MGHDK, CDR2 SYGVNS. V lost 7 bases and J lost 5; bases outside the gene matches: 7. The CDR3 protein is CASTVAGLNNEQFF. In nucleotides, the CDR3 is TGTGCCAGCACAGTAGCGGGACTTAACAATGAGCAGTTCTTC.